Listed below are T cell receptor beta chains from one sample, sequenced in a study of T cell responses to AZD1222 COVID-19 vaccine. The protocol was immunoSEQ multiplex PCR, while the TCRdb copy is restricted to in-frame clones and leaves out a portion. Of 140,000 or so clones in the sample, about 93% were seen once. The starting material was peripheral blood, obtained 28 days after the second AZD1222 dose. These receptors all stem from an adult who received the AZD1222 COVID-19 vaccine. The CDR3 runs from the conserved cysteine through the conserved F or W. The order of the fields is CDR3 DNA, CDR3 protein, D gene, clone size, V gene, J gene. D genes are given only for firm matches. Clone size is given for some rows only: seen once, a few or many times, or a class if the clone is expanded.

cdr3_nt: TGTGCCAGCAGAGAGAGGACAGGACAAGAGACCCAGTACTTC; cdr3_aa: CASRERTGQETQYF; d_call: TRBD1; clone_size: -; v_call: TRBV6-6; j_call: TRBJ2-5
cdr3_nt: TGTGCCAGCAGTCGGGACAGATATGGCTACACCTTC; cdr3_aa: CASSRDRYGYTF; d_call: TRBD1; clone_size: once; v_call: TRBV6-5; j_call: TRBJ1-2
cdr3_nt: TGTGCTAGCAGCAGGGGGTACGATGGCTACACCTTC; cdr3_aa: CASSRGYDGYTF; d_call: TRBD1; clone_size: -; v_call: TRBV12-5; j_call: TRBJ1-2
cdr3_nt: TGCGCCAGCAGCACGACAGGGTCGTATACCTACGAGCAGTACTTC; cdr3_aa: CASSTTGSYTYEQYF; d_call: TRBD1; clone_size: -; v_call: TRBV5-1; j_call: TRBJ2-7
cdr3_nt: TGTGCCAGCAGGAGACAGGTGACTAACTACACCTTC; cdr3_aa: CASRRQVTNYTF; d_call: -; clone_size: -; v_call: TRBV2; j_call: TRBJ1-2
cdr3_nt: TGTGCCAGCAGCTTGGCTTCTGGGGTCAATGAGCAGTTCTTC; cdr3_aa: CASSLASGVNEQFF; d_call: -; clone_size: -; v_call: TRBV11-2; j_call: TRBJ2-1
cdr3_nt: TGTGCCACGCAGACCCGGACAGGACTACGCGAGCAGTACTTC; cdr3_aa: CATQTRTGLREQYF; d_call: -; clone_size: -; v_call: TRBV7-6; j_call: TRBJ2-7
cdr3_nt: TGTGCCAGCAGTTACTCGGGTTCCTACGAGCAGTACTTC; cdr3_aa: CASSYSGSYEQYF; d_call: -; clone_size: -; v_call: TRBV6-2/TRBV6-3; j_call: TRBJ2-7
cdr3_nt: TGCGCCAGCAGCATCGGACAGGGGGACGAGCAGTACTTC; cdr3_aa: CASSIGQGDEQYF; d_call: TRBD1; clone_size: -; v_call: TRBV5-1; j_call: TRBJ2-7
cdr3_nt: TGTGCCAGCAGCCGTCGACAGGGCCAGTACGAGCAGTACTTC; cdr3_aa: CASSRRQGQYEQYF; d_call: TRBD1; clone_size: -; v_call: TRBV7-9; j_call: TRBJ2-7
cdr3_nt: TGTGCCAGCAGCCCGACCATGACAGGGGAAGAGACCCAGTACTTC; cdr3_aa: CASSPTMTGEETQYF; d_call: TRBD1; clone_size: -; v_call: TRBV5-6; j_call: TRBJ2-5
cdr3_nt: TGTGCCACTCAAGACAGACGTTTGAACACCGGGGAGCTGTTTTTT; cdr3_aa: CATQDRRLNTGELFF; d_call: -; clone_size: -; v_call: TRBV2; j_call: TRBJ2-2
cdr3_nt: TGTGCCAGCAGGCGAGCTCCGGGACTCTCATACGAGCAGTACTTC; cdr3_aa: CASRRAPGLSYEQYF; d_call: -; clone_size: -; v_call: TRBV28; j_call: TRBJ2-7
cdr3_nt: TGTGCCAGCAGTGACTCGATTCTTGACTATAATTCACCCCTCCACTTT; cdr3_aa: CASSDSILDYNSPLHF; d_call: -; clone_size: -; v_call: TRBV6-4; j_call: TRBJ1-6
cdr3_nt: TGTGCCACCCTCCGGGAGGGAGGGGCCTATGGCTACACCTTC; cdr3_aa: CATLREGGAYGYTF; d_call: -; clone_size: -; v_call: TRBV5-4; j_call: TRBJ1-2
cdr3_nt: TGTGCCAGCAGCCGTACTAGCGGGGGGACCCAAGAGACCCAGTACTTC; cdr3_aa: CASSRTSGGTQETQYF; d_call: TRBD2; clone_size: -; v_call: TRBV9; j_call: TRBJ2-5
cdr3_nt: TGCGCCAGCAGCTTTCAGACAGGGGGGAATGAGCAGTTCTTC; cdr3_aa: CASSFQTGGNEQFF; d_call: TRBD1; clone_size: -; v_call: TRBV5-1; j_call: TRBJ2-1
cdr3_nt: TGCGCCAGCAGCTTGAGTATGGGGATGAACACTGAAGCTTTCTTT; cdr3_aa: CASSLSMGMNTEAFF; d_call: -; clone_size: once; v_call: TRBV5-1; j_call: TRBJ1-1
cdr3_nt: TGTGCCAGCAGCTTAGAGGGGGTGAAGATGCCTAACTATGGCTACACCTTC; cdr3_aa: CASSLEGVKMPNYGYTF; d_call: -; clone_size: -; v_call: TRBV7-9; j_call: TRBJ1-2
cdr3_nt: TGTGCCAGCAGCCGAGGACAGGGGGAAACAGATACGCAGTATTTT; cdr3_aa: CASSRGQGETDTQYF; d_call: TRBD1; clone_size: -; v_call: TRBV6-2/TRBV6-3; j_call: TRBJ2-3
cdr3_nt: TGTGCCAGCAGCCAGTTGGTGGGGGCGGCGGGGGAGCAGTACTTC; cdr3_aa: CASSQLVGAAGEQYF; d_call: -; clone_size: -; v_call: TRBV7-2; j_call: TRBJ2-7
cdr3_nt: TGTGCCAGCAGAGATACCGGGACTAGGCTTCCCAATGAGCAGTTCTTC; cdr3_aa: CASRDTGTRLPNEQFF; d_call: TRBD2; clone_size: -; v_call: TRBV3-1/TRBV3-2; j_call: TRBJ2-1
cdr3_nt: TGTGCCAGCGACAGGAGAGCTGCTGGGGCCAACGTCCTGACTTTC; cdr3_aa: CASDRRAAGANVLTF; d_call: -; clone_size: -; v_call: TRBV9; j_call: TRBJ2-6